Below, one T cell receptor (beta chain) is given with its context. Its antigen is undetermined. CDR1 and CDR2 from the germline V gene are MGHRA and YSYEKL. V dropped 1 base and J dropped 0 bases, with 10 bases sitting between them. The CDR3 runs to 16 residues. Sequenced with the Oncomine TCR Beta short-read assay was DNA taken from cultured CD4+ T cells. TCRdb recomputed calls from the PCR reads with MiXCR, one row per CDR3 protein. The data show around 19,000 distinct CDR3 sequences, 45% to 60% seen once. The data were obtained in a study of vaccination and CD4 T cells after COVID-19. The sample's treatment: roughly 11-day PBMC culture with coronavirus spike peptide pools or control peptides (ViraFEST assay). Antigen-specific T cell expansion with peptide pools preceded TCR sequencing in the ViraFEST approach.

Sequenced input: CD4+ T cells from blood, cultured in vitro. V is TRBV4-1 and J is TRBJ2-1; no clear D gene. The TCR was taken from a human donor who had recovered from COVID-19. The CDR3 region has the DNA TGCGCCAGCAGCCAAGTGGATATAATCTCCTACAATGAGCAGTTCTTC. Its translation is CASSQVDIISYNEQFF.